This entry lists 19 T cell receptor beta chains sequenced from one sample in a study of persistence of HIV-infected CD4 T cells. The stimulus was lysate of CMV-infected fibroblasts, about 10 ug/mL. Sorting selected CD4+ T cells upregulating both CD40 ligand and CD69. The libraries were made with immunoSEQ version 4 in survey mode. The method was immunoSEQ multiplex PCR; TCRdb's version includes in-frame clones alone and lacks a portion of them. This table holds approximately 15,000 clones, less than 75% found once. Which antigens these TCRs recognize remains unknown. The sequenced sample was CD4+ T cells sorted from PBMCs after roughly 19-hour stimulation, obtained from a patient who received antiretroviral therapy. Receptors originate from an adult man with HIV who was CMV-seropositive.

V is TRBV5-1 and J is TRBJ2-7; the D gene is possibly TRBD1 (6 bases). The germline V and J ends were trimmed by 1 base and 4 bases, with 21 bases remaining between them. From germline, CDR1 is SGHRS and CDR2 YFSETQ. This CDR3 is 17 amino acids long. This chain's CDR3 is CASSLFSARQGIYEQYF. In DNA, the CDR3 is TGCGCCAGCAGCTTGTTTAGTGCCCGTCAGGGGATATACGAGCAGTACTTC.

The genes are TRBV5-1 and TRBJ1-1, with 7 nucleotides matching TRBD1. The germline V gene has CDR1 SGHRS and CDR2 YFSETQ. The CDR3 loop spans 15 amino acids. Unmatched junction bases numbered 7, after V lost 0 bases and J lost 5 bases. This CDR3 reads CASSLVAGRGTEAFF. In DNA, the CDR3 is TGCGCCAGCAGCTTGGTGGCTGGCAGGGGGACTGAAGCTTTCTTT.

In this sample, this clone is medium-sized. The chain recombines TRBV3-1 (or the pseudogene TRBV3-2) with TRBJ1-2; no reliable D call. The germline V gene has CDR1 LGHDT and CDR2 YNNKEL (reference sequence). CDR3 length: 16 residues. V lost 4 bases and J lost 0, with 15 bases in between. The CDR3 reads CASSLRVRISNYGYTF. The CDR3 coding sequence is TGTGCCAGCAGCCTTAGAGTAAGGATATCTAACTATGGCTACACCTTC.

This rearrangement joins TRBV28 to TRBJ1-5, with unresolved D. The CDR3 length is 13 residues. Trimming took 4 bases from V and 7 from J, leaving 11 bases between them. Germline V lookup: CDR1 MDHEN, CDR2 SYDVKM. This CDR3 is CASSSAVSQPQHF. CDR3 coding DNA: TGTGCCAGCAGTTCCGCAGTATCCCAGCCCCAGCATTTT.

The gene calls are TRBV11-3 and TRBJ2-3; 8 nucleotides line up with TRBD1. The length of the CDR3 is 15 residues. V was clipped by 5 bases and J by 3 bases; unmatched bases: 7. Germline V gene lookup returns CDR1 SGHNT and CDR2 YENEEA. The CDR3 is CASSQLTGGTDTQYF. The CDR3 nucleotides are TGTGCCAGCAGCCAACTAACAGGGGGGACAGATACGCAGTATTTT.

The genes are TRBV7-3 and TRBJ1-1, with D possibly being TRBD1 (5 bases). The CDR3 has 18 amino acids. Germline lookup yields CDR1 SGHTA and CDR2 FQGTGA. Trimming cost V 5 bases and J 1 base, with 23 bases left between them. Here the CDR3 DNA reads TGTGCCAGCAGCGGGCTGGGACCGCCAAGGGGAGGGAACACTGAAGCTTTCTTT. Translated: CASSGLGPPRGGNTEAFF.

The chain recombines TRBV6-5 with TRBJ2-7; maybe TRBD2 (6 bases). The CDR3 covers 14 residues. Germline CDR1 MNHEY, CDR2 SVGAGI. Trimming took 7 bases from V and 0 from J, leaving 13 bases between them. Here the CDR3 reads CASTRTTNSYEQYF. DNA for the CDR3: TGTGCCAGCACTCGGACTACAAACTCCTACGAGCAGTACTTC.

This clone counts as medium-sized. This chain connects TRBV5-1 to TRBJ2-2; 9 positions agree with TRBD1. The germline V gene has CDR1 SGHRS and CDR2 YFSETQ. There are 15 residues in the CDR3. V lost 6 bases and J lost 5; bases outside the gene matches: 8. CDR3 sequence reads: CASMPGTGQTGELFF. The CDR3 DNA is TGCGCCAGCATGCCCGGGACAGGGCAAACCGGGGAGCTGTTTTTT. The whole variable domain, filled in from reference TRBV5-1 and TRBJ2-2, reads KAGVTQTPRYLIKTRGQQVTLSCSPISGHRSVSWYQQTPGQGLQFLFEYFSETQRNKGNFPGRFSGRQFSNSRSEMNVSTLELGDSALYLCASMPGTGQTGELFFGEGSRLTVL.

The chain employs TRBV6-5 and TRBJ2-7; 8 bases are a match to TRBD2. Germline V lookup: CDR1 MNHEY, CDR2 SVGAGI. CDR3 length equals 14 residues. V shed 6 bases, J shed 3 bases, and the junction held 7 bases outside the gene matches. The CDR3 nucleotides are TGTGCCAGCAGCCGCCGGGAGGGGGACTACGAGCAGTACTTC. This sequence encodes CASSRREGDYEQYF.

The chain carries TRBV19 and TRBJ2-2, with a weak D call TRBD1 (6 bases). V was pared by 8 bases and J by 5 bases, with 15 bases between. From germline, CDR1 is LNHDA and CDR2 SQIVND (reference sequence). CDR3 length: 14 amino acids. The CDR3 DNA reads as TGTGCCAGTCTTCAGTGGGGGCCTACCGGGGAGCTGTTTTTT. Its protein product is CASLQWGPTGELFF.

The CDR3: CASSLDTGFGELFF. The CDR3 coding sequence is TGTGCCAGCAGCCTAGACACAGGGTTCGGGGAGCTGTTTTTT. The rearrangement joins TRBV7-3 to TRBJ2-2, with a possible D match to TRBD1 (6 bases). Germline V CDR1 and CDR2: SGHTA, FQGTGA. This CDR3 is built from 14 residues. Trimming left V 5 bases short and J 7 bases short, with 14 bases between. Full variable domain (outside the CDR3, taken from reference TRBV7-3 and TRBJ2-2): GAGVSQTPSNKVTEKGKYVELRCDPISGHTALYWYRQSLGQGPEFLIYFQGTGAADDSGLPNDRFFAVRPEGSVSTLKIQRTERGDSAVYLCASSLDTGFGELFFGEGSRLTVL.

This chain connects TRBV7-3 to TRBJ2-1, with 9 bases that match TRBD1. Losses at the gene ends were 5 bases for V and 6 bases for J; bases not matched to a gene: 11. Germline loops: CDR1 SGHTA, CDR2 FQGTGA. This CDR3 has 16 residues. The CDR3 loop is CASSIQGAPLSNEQFF. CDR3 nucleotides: TGTGCCAGCAGCATACAGGGGGCGCCTCTCAGCAATGAGCAGTTCTTC. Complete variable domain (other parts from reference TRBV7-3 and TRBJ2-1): GAGVSQTPSNKVTEKGKYVELRCDPISGHTALYWYRQSLGQGPEFLIYFQGTGAADDSGLPNDRFFAVRPEGSVSTLKIQRTERGDSAVYLCASSIQGAPLSNEQFFGPGTRLTVL.

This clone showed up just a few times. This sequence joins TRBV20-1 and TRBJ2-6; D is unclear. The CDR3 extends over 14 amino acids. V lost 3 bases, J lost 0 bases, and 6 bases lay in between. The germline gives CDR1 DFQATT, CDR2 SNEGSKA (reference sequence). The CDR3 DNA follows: TGCAGTGCTAGTTACAACTCTGGGGCCAACGTCCTGACTTTC. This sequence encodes CSASYNSGANVLTF.

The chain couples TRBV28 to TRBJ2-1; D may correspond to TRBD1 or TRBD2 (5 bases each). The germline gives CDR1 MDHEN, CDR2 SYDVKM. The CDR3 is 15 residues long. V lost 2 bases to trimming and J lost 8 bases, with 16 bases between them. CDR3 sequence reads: CASSLEGFQGHEQFF. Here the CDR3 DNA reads TGTGCCAGCAGTTTAGAGGGGTTCCAGGGTCATGAGCAGTTCTTC.

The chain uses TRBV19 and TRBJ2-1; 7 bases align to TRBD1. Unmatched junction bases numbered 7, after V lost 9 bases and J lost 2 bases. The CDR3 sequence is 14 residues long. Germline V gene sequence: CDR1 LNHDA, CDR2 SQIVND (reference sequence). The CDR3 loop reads CASKDRDTYNEQFF. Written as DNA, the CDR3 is TGTGCCAGCAAAGACAGGGACACCTACAATGAGCAGTTCTTC. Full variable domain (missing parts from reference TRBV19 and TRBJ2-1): DGGITQSPKYLFRKEGQNVTLSCEQNLNHDAMYWYRQDPGQGLRLIYYSQIVNDFQKGDIAEGYSVSREKKESFPLTVTSAQKNPTAFYLCASKDRDTYNEQFFGPGTRLTVL.

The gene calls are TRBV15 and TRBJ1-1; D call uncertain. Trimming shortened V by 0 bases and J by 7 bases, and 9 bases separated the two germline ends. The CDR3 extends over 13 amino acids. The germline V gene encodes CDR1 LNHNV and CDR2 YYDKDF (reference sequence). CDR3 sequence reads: CATSRDLGNEAFF. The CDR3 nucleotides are TGTGCCACCAGCAGAGATCTGGGAAATGAAGCTTTCTTT.

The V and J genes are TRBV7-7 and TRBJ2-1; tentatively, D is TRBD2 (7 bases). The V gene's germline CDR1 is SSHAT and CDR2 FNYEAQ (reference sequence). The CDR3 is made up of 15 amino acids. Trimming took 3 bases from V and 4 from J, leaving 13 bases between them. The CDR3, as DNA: TGTGCCAGCAGCTTTCAGGAGGGGGGGTACAATGAGCAGTTCTTC. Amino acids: CASSFQEGGYNEQFF.

CDR3 loop: CASSIPNGNSPYEQYF. The CDR3 nucleotides are TGTGCCAGCAGCATACCGAATGGGAACTCACCTTACGAGCAGTACTTC. The rearrangement joins TRBV7-9 to TRBJ2-7; D is undetermined. The CDR3 has 16 amino acids. Per germline, CDR1 SEHNR and CDR2 FQNEAQ (reference sequence). The V and J ends lost 5 bases and 4 bases respectively, with 21 bases between them.

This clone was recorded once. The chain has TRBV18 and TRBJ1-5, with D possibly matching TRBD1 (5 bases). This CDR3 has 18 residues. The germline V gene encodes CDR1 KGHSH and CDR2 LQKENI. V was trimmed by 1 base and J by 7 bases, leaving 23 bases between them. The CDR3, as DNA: TGTGCCAGCTCACCACGCACATTGGGGGGGGTCGAAAACCAGCCCCAGCATTTT. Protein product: CASSPRTLGGVENQPQHF.